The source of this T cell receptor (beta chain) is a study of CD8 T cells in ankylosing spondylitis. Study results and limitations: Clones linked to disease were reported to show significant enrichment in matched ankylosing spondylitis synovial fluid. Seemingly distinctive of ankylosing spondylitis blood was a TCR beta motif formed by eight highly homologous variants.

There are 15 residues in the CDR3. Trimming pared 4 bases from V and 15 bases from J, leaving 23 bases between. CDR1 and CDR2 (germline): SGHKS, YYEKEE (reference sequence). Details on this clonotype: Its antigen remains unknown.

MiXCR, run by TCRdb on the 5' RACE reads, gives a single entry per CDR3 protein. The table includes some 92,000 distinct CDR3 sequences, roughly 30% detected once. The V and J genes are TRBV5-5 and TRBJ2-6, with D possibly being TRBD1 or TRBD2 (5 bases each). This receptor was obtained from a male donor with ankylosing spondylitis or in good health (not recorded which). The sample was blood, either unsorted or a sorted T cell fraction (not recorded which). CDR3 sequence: CASSPERAGLGGLTF. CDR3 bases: TGTGCCAGCAGCCCGGAGAGGGCAGGGTTAGGCGGCCTGACTTTC. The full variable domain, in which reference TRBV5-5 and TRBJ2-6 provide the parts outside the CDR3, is DAGVTQSPTHLIKTRGQQVTLRCSPISGHKSVSWYQQVLGQGPQFIFQYYEKEERGRGNFPDRFSARQFPNYSSELNVNALLLGDSALYLCASSPERAGLGGLTFGAGSRLTVL.